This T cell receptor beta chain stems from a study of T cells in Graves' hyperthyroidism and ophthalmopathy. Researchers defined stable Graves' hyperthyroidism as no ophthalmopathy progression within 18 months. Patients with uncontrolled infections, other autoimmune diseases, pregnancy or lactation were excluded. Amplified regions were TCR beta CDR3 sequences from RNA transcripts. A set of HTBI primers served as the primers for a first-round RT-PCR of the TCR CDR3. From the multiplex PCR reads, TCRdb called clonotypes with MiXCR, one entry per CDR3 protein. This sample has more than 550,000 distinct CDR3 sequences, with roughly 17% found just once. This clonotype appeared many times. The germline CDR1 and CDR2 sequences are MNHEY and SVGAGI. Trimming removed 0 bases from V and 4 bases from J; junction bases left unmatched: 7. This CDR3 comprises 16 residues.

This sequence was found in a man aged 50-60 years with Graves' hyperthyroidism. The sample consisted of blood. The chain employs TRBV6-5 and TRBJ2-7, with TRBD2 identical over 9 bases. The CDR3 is CASSYSRLAGRYEQYF. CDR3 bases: TGTGCCAGCAGTTACTCGAGGCTAGCGGGAAGGTACGAGCAGTACTTC.